This T cell receptor beta chain was sequenced during a study of blood T cell repertoires in COVID-19 (dated by TCRdb to 2018 to 2020). Regarding the study in general: The collaborator samples originated in the United States, Italy and Spain and spanned the acute and convalescent phases of COVID-19. The prospective study material was composed of cDNA or gDNA derived from T cells, B-cell-depleted T cells, or PBMCs. Samples were obtained from the ongoing ImmuneRACE study (first 160 participants) and from about 1,300 subjects provided by 6 global collaborators. A de-identified subject ID, COVID-19 status, age in years and sex were almost always included in the sample metadata. Where available, HLA class I and class II types were obtained from metadata supplied by the sample provider rather than from assay-based typing. Deeply sampled blood TCRbeta repertoires from subjects exposed to, actively infected with, or recovered from COVID-19 were included in the dataset. The repertoires were released in a freely available public database meant as a resource for research on the immune response to SARS-CoV-2. Overall results and qualifications from the work: The amount of clinical and demographic metadata varied by source and participant and was provided uncurated.

The collaborating institutions used their own protocols to collect whole blood in K2EDTA tubes. For TCRbeta analysis, collaborators shipped samples as frozen whole blood, isolated PBMCs, or DNA extracted from either of those sample types. With respect to this clone: Its antigen has not been determined. No qualities accompany the bases; no much larger clone lies one base away.

TCRbeta CDR3 regions were amplified from genomic DNA by means of the immunoSEQ Assay, a bias-controlled multiplex PCR. On the authors' methods: Nucleated cell counts per sample were estimated from amplification of reference gene primers within the assay. Sequence reads were collapsed and filtered to measure the absolute abundance of every unique TCRbeta CDR3 rearrangement. Productive Simpson clonality was computed per sample as the square root of Simpson's diversity index over productive rearrangements. TCRdb mirrors the immuneACCESS table, restricted to in-frame sequences. Some clones are absent from its copies; in checked studies, under half trace to an unresolved V gene, and the reason for the others is unknown. V and J calls and clone size come straight from that table; D and trimming were deduced from the DNA. The table for this sample lists 45,000 or so clones; roughly nine tenths of them were counted only once. Jointly, the top ten make up 8.5% to 10% of the sample.

Sequences were obtained from peripheral blood. This TCR was recovered from a human donor in a cohort sampled during active COVID-19.

The CDR3 protein: CASSLSSAPGETQYF. At the DNA level, the sequence is TGTGCCAGCAGCTTAAGTTCGGCACCAGGGGAGACCCAGTACTTC. In this chain, TRBV7-3 is recombined with TRBJ2-5; D gene: possibly TRBD1, on 5 matching bases. The CDR3 goes from the cysteine to the phenylalanine over 15 residues. This entry keeps only the CDR3 DNA: 45 bases, framed from base 1. CDR1 and CDR2 are read off the germline V gene as SGHTA and FQGTGA. V drops 1 base and J drops 5 bases, leaving 14 bases in between.